This T cell receptor (beta chain) stems from a study of Ad26.COV2.S vaccination and SARS-CoV-2 variants. The CDR3 is made up of 16 amino acids. Germline V gene sequence: CDR1 SGHAT, CDR2 FQNNGV. Trimming stripped 2 bases from V and 2 bases from J, with 13 bases between. Data came from immunoSEQ multiplex PCR; TCRdb stores just in-frame clones and leaves some out. The data show about 380,000 clones, under 90% seen once. The treatment is: around 19 received Ad26.COV2.S at low or high dose, single or two shots; 5 received placebo; per-sample allocation not given. Collection of the samples took place on day 63 after the first injection of vaccine or placebo.

Sample: peripheral blood, taken in a trial of Ad26.COV2.S vaccine versus placebo. This TCR was recovered from a person aged 18 to 65 who received the Ad26.COV2.S COVID-19 vaccine or a placebo. This chain links TRBV11-2 with TRBJ2-1; D remains unclear. In DNA form, the CDR3 reads TGTGCCAGCAGCTTAACATCGGTGTTCCCCTACAATGAGCAGTTCTTC. Translating it yields CASSLTSVFPYNEQFF.